Shown below are 20 T cell receptor beta chains from a single sample sequenced in a study of OX40 agonist ivuxolimab in advanced cancers. Profiled with immunoSEQ multiplex PCR; TCRdb holds only in-frame clones, not every one. The sample contains 30,000 or so clones, roughly 80% of which appear only once. The specimen comprised CD4+ or CD8+ T cells sorted from blood, sampled in a trial of the OX40 agonist ivuxolimab. All receptors come from an adult with an advanced solid tumor such as melanoma, head and neck, liver or kidney cancer.

The genes are TRBV10-3 and TRBJ2-2; 7 nucleotides match TRBD1. Germline CDR1 reads ENHRY; CDR2 reads SYGVKD. The CDR3 has 16 residues. The J segment lost 0 bases and the V segment lost 4 bases, leaving 5 bases of the junction unmatched. CDR3 in DNA: TGTGCCATCAGTGGTGGGGGACAGACGAACACCGGGGAGCTGTTTTTT. Encoded protein: CAISGGGQTNTGELFF.

The rearrangement uses TRBV7-2 and TRBJ1-1, with 8 positions matching TRBD1. Germline values: CDR1 SGHTA, CDR2 FQGNSA. Trimming cost V 4 bases and J 11 bases; bases outside gene matches: 6. The length of the CDR3 is 12 residues. CDR3 residues: CASSSGGAGAFF. CDR3 sequence (DNA): TGTGCCAGCAGCTCAGGGGGCGCGGGGGCTTTCTTT.

The CDR3 sequence: CASSEPGRARDEQFF. Written as DNA, the CDR3 is TGCGCCAGCAGTGAACCCGGGAGGGCCCGGGATGAGCAGTTCTTC. The chain carries TRBV10-2 and TRBJ2-1, with TRBD2 identical over 8 bases. Looked up from germline, CDR1 is WSHSY and CDR2 is SAAADI. With V trimmed by 3 bases and J by 8 bases, 9 bases remained unmatched. The CDR3 contains 15 residues.

The chain employs TRBV6-1 and TRBJ1-5; D perhaps matches TRBD1 (5 bases). This CDR3 spans 15 amino acids. Trimming shortened V by 7 bases and J by 3 bases, and 16 bases separated the two germline ends. Per germline, CDR1 MNHNS and CDR2 SASEGT. CDR3 in amino acids: CASNPQGGINQPQHF. The CDR3 coding sequence is TGTGCCAGCAACCCCCAGGGCGGTATCAATCAGCCCCAGCATTTT.

The J gene is TRBJ2-7, the V gene TRBV10-2; possibly TRBD2 for D (5 bases). CDR1 WSHSY and CDR2 SAAADI come from the germline V gene. The CDR3 length is 14 residues. V was pared by 6 bases and J by 6 bases, with 18 bases between. The CDR3 loop is CASRRDSVKGEQYF. CDR3 in DNA: TGCGCCAGCAGGAGGGATAGTGTAAAAGGCGAGCAGTACTTC.

The chain employs TRBV28 and TRBJ2-3, with TRBD2 matching over 12 bases. J was trimmed by 1 base and V by 5 bases; bases with no gene match: 19. Looked up from germline, CDR1 is MDHEN and CDR2 is SYDVKM. The CDR3 consists of 21 residues. CDR3 sequence: CASSPGLGLAGSARGTDTQYF. The CDR3 nucleotides read TGTGCCAGCAGTCCCGGTTTAGGACTAGCGGGATCTGCCCGGGGCACAGATACGCAGTATTTT.

J is TRBJ2-3 and V is TRBV7-8; D unclear. Germline V gives CDR1 SGHVS, CDR2 FQNEAQ. V was clipped by 1 base and J by 0 bases, with 2 bases between them. The CDR3 covers 13 residues. The CDR3 spells CASSLGSTDTQYF. CDR3 nucleotide sequence: TGTGCCAGCAGCTTAGGCAGCACAGATACGCAGTATTTT. Based on the CDR3 plus reference TRBV7-8 and TRBJ2-3, the full variable domain is GAGVSQSPRYKVAKRGQDVALRCDPISGHVSLFWYQQALGQGPEFLTYFQNEAQLDKSGLPSDRFFAERPEGSVSTLKIQRTQQEDSAVYLCASSLGSTDTQYFGPGTRLTVL.

The CDR3 sequence: CASSQPGQGRETQYF. The CDR3 DNA follows: TGCGCCAGCAGCCAACCGGGACAGGGGAGAGAGACCCAGTACTTC. This rearrangement joins TRBV4-1 to TRBJ2-5; 10 nucleotides agree with TRBD1. After removal of 2 bases from V and 4 bases from J, the junction contained 4 bases not matched to a gene. Germline CDR1 reads MGHRA; CDR2 reads YSYEKL. The CDR3 sequence is 15 residues long.

V and J are TRBV21-1 and TRBJ2-7. TRBV21-1 is assigned pseudogene status. The CDR3 length is 16 residues. For the CDR3, the DNA is TGTGCCAGCAGCGCTCCCCCTTGGGGAAGGTCCTACGAGCAGTACTTC. Protein product: CASSAPPWGRSYEQYF.

The chain employs TRBV5-4 and TRBJ2-2; no definite D call. V shed 5 bases and J shed 3 bases, with 11 bases lying between them. This CDR3 has 14 residues. The germline gives CDR1 SGHNT, CDR2 YYREEE (reference sequence). The CDR3 loop is CASRDDLHTGELFF. The CDR3 coding sequence is TGTGCCAGCAGGGACGACTTACACACCGGGGAGCTGTTTTTT.

V gene TRBV11-3 combines with J gene TRBJ2-3; TRBD1 matches at 8 bases. Germline CDR1 reads SGHNT; CDR2 reads YENEEA. This CDR3 has 14 residues. V lost 5 bases, J lost 2 bases, and 3 bases stayed unmatched. CDR3 residues: CASSEDRATDTQYF. CDR3 in DNA: TGTGCCAGCAGCGAGGACAGGGCCACAGATACGCAGTATTTT.

The J gene is TRBJ1-6, the V gene TRBV28; maybe TRBD1 (5 bases). With 4 bases removed from V and 5 bases from J, the gap between germline ends came to 12 bases. This CDR3 comprises 15 residues. Germline CDR1 reads MDHEN; CDR2 reads SYDVKM. The CDR3 DNA reads as TGTGCCAGCAGTTCCCCGGGACGCAATAATTCACCCCTCCACTTT. This translates into CASSSPGRNNSPLHF.

This chain uses TRBV2 with TRBJ2-1; D may match TRBD1 or TRBD2 (6 bases each). From germline, CDR1 is SNHLY and CDR2 FYNNEI. The CDR3 spans 15 residues. Trimming pared 7 bases from V and 9 bases from J, leaving 22 bases between. The CDR3 DNA reads as TGTGCCAGCACCTCGGGTGGGGGGCTCAGGGGTGAGCAGTTCTTC. This translates into CASTSGGGLRGEQFF.

V usage is TRBV18 and J usage is TRBJ2-3; D gene unclear. The V gene's germline CDR1 is KGHSH and CDR2 LQKENI. This CDR3 is 14 amino acids long. The ends were cut back, 5 bases at V and 0 bases at J, with 9 bases in the middle. The CDR3 bases are TGTGCCAGCTCAAGTCAGGCGAGCACAGATACGCAGTATTTT. This encodes CASSSQASTDTQYF.

This sequence joins TRBV14 and TRBJ2-3; TRBD1 agrees at 12 bases. Germline values: CDR1 SGHDN, CDR2 FVKESK. V gave up 4 bases and J gave up 3 bases; unmatched junction bases: 5. The CDR3 is 16 residues long. Here the CDR3 DNA reads TGTGCCAGCAGCCCCAAGGGACAGGGGGCGACAGATACGCAGTATTTT. It specifies CASSPKGQGATDTQYF.

The rearrangement links TRBV10-2 to TRBJ1-6; 9 bases match TRBD1. The CDR3 is 15 residues long. J gave up 7 bases and V 8 bases, and 9 bases lay outside the gene matches. Germline CDR1 and CDR2: WSHSY and SAAADI. CDR3 sequence: CASRGGTGWNSPLHF. CDR3 coding DNA: TGCGCCAGCCGCGGTGGGACAGGGTGGAATTCACCCCTCCACTTT.

The chain carries TRBV11-2 and TRBJ2-1; 13 bases align to TRBD2. Germline trimming cut 8 bases from V and 6 bases from J; bases unmatched to any gene: 7. The CDR3 extends over 15 amino acids. CDR1 is SGHAT, CDR2 FQNNGV, per germline. The CDR3 bases are TGTGCCAGCGGGAGGACTAGCGGGAGTAGCAATGAGCAGTTCTTC. It yields the protein CASGRTSGSSNEQFF.

This clone has a single count. The V and J genes are TRBV6-5 and TRBJ1-5; 8 bases align to TRBD1. Germline lookup yields CDR1 MNHEY and CDR2 SVGAGI. V was clipped by 5 bases and J by 4 bases; unmatched bases: 7. This CDR3 region has 15 residues. The CDR3 sequence: CASSPDRGRNQPQHF. CDR3 coding DNA: TGTGCCAGCAGTCCCGACAGGGGAAGGAATCAGCCCCAGCATTTT.

The chain links TRBV13 to TRBJ2-2, with 9 bases identical to TRBD2. CDR1 and CDR2 from the germline V gene are PRHDT and FYEKMQ (reference sequence). This CDR3 comprises 18 residues. V was pared by 2 bases and J by 1 base, with 8 bases of the junction left unmatched. CDR3: CASSLTGTSRMNTGELFF. The CDR3 bases are TGTGCCAGCAGCTTAACCGGGACTAGCCGAATGAACACCGGGGAGCTGTTTTTT.

V is TRBV7-6 and J is TRBJ2-5, with 10 bases identical to TRBD1. TRBJ2-7 matches the DNA end more closely, so the J call is doubtful. This CDR3 is 18 amino acids long. Germline V CDR1 and CDR2: SGHVS, FNYEAQ. CDR3 amino acids: CASSLVVGRQGATYEQYF. The DNA of the CDR3 is TGTGCCAGCAGCTTGGTGGTGGGAAGACAGGGGGCTACCTACGAGCAGTACTTC.